Detailed here is one T cell receptor beta chain. This table comes from immunoSEQ multiplex PCR, and its TCRdb copy is limited to in-frame clones, with some not included. Of 90,000 to 130,000 clones listed, 88% are singletons. These data belong to a study of T cell responses to AZD1222 COVID-19 vaccine. The V and J ends lost 0 bases and 4 bases, in that order; junction bases with no gene match: 8. This CDR3 comprises 16 residues. Germline CDR1 SGHRS, CDR2 YFSETQ. This sequence joins TRBV5-1 and TRBJ2-3, with 7 bases lining up with TRBD2. The sequence was obtained from an adult in good health. Specimen: peripheral blood, collected on day 0 of AZD1222 vaccination. The DNA for the CDR3 is TGCGCCAGCAGCTTGGAGAGCGGGGCGGCGGCAGATACGCAGTATTTT. Its protein is CASSLESGAAADTQYF.